The next 13 T cell receptor beta chains were all read from a single sample in a study of T cells in Graves' hyperthyroidism and ophthalmopathy (dated by TCRdb to 2018 to 2020). Library method: multiplex PCR. The sequencing machine was an Illumina HiSeq 2000. The TCR beta CDR3 regions were amplified from RNA transcripts. The first round of RT-PCR for the TCR CDR3 was performed with the HTBI primer set and the Qiagen OneStep RT-PCR kit. TCRdb took the public reads, trimmed them with fastp at Q25, ran MiXCR for clone calling and kept in-frame beta chains. Merged by CDR3 protein, the rows form single entries marked with the most common genes and DNA. This sample gives roughly 840,000 distinct CDR3 sequences in total; 35% to 45% of them show up just once. Jointly, the top ten make up 7.5% to 9.5% of the sample. The sequenced sample consisted of blood. The receptor source for this set is a man aged 18 to 30 with Graves' hyperthyroidism.

With respect to this clonotype: The CDR3 ends on some other residue instead of the conserved phenylalanine or tryptophan, so this is likely a read error. The chain recombines TRBV7-2 with TRBJ2-5; 7 positions match TRBD2. J gave up 9 bases and V 4 bases, and 2 bases lay outside the gene matches. The CDR3 extends over 11 amino acids. CDR1 and CDR2 (germline): SGHTA, FQGNSA. The CDR3 region has the DNA TGTGCCAGCAGCTGGGGGGGGGCCCAGTACTCC. Protein sequence: CASSWGGAQYS.

The chain carries TRBV29-1 and TRBJ2-7; 7 bases fit TRBD1. The V gene end was trimmed by 4 bases and the J gene end by 5 bases; junction bases not matched to a gene: 5. Germline CDR1 reads SQVTM; CDR2 reads ANQGSEA. This CDR3 is 12 amino acids long. The CDR3 spells CSVGDRVNEQYF. In nucleotides, the CDR3 is TGCAGCGTTGGCGACAGGGTCAACGAGCAGTACTTC.

V is TRBV20-1 and J is TRBJ2-5; 11 positions match TRBD2. V lost 6 bases and J lost 2; bases outside the gene matches: 8. The CDR3 has 15 amino acids. The germline CDR1 and CDR2 sequences are DFQATT and SNEGSKA (reference sequence). Here the CDR3 reads CSAEGTSGLQETQYF. The CDR3 DNA reads as TGCAGTGCCGAAGGGACTAGCGGTCTTCAAGAGACCCAGTACTTC.

The chain links TRBV4-1 to TRBJ2-2; the D is unclear. Trimming pared 4 bases from V and 7 bases from J, leaving 10 bases between. CDR1 is MGHRA, CDR2 YSYEKL, per germline. CDR3 size: 13 residues. CDR3 nucleotides: TGCGCCAGCAGCCCTACTGTGGGCGGGGAGCTGTTTTTT. Translating gives CASSPTVGGELFF.

The table lists this clonotype with many counts. V is TRBV29-1 and J is TRBJ1-5; D not certain. With 4 bases removed from V and 6 bases from J, the gap between germline ends came to 10 bases. CDR3 length equals 12 residues. From germline, CDR1 is SQVTM and CDR2 ANQGSEA. The CDR3 is CSVVEVGQPQHF. The CDR3 DNA reads as TGCAGCGTTGTTGAAGTGGGTCAGCCCCAGCATTTT. Full variable domain (outside the CDR3, taken from reference TRBV29-1 and TRBJ1-5): SAVISQKPSRDICQRGTSLTIQCQVDSQVTMMFWYRQQPGQSLTLIATANQGSEATYESGFVIDKFPISRPNLTFSTLTVSNMSPEDSSIYLCSVVEVGQPQHFGDGTRLSIL.

Worth noting for this clonotype: Compared with germline, one end of the junction differs, possibly owing to a read error. The chain recombines TRBV19 with TRBJ1-5; D gene unclear. This CDR3 comprises 15 residues. In germline, CDR1 is LNHDA, CDR2 SQIVND (reference sequence). The CDR3 loop reads CANSIVVGAAQPQHF. In DNA, the CDR3 is TGTGCCAATAGTATCGTCGTAGGAGCCGCTCAGCCCCAGCATTTT.

Many counts were recorded for this clonotype. The chain couples TRBV7-2 to TRBJ2-5; 14 positions match TRBD2. V lost 6 bases, J lost 3 bases, and 3 bases stayed unmatched. This CDR3 contains 15 residues. Germline V gives CDR1 SGHTA, CDR2 FQGNSA. CDR3 residues: CASSSGLAGEETQYF. CDR3 DNA sequence: TGTGCCAGCAGTTCGGGACTAGCGGGAGAAGAGACCCAGTACTTC.

The chain has TRBV6-2 or TRBV6-3 and TRBJ2-7; no definite D call. The CDR3 loop spans 14 amino acids. Trimming cost V 6 bases and J 6 bases, with 18 bases left between them. Germline lookup yields CDR1 MNHEY and CDR2 SVGEGT. CDR3 DNA sequence: TGTGCCAGCAGCGACCCACTCCTAACGTCCGAGCAGTACTTC. As protein: CASSDPLLTSEQYF.

This clonotype was seen more than once but under ten times. The chain links TRBV11-2 to TRBJ1-1; no clear D gene. The V gene's germline CDR1 is SGHAT and CDR2 FQNNGV. The V and J ends lost 0 bases and 0 bases respectively, with 11 bases between them. This CDR3 region has 16 residues. CDR3 region: CASSLDSNSMNTEAFF. CDR3 sequence (DNA): TGTGCCAGCAGCTTAGATAGTAACAGCATGAACACTGAAGCTTTCTTT.

The CDR3: CASSQIGGGETQYF. Here the CDR3 DNA reads TGCGCCAGCAGCCAGATTGGGGGCGGGGAGACCCAGTACTTC. This chain links TRBV4-1 with TRBJ2-5, with D perhaps TRBD1 (6 bases). CDR1 MGHRA and CDR2 YSYEKL come from the germline V gene. V was clipped by 3 bases and J by 5 bases, with 13 bases between them. The CDR3 length is 14 residues.

J is TRBJ2-2 and V is TRBV5-1; D is undetermined. Trimming stripped 4 bases from V and 5 bases from J, with 12 bases between. The germline CDR1 and CDR2 sequences are SGHRS and YFSETQ. The CDR3 has 14 amino acids. CDR3 bases: TGCGCCAGCAGCGTTCGAGAGGTAACCGGGGAGCTGTTTTTT. It encodes CASSVREVTGELFF.

This clonotype was picked up many times. The V gene is TRBV7-6, the J gene TRBJ2-7, with TRBD2 matching over 7 bases. The CDR3 consists of 14 residues. J gave up 3 bases and V 2 bases, and 4 bases lay outside the gene matches. Germline V lookup: CDR1 SGHVS, CDR2 FNYEAQ. The CDR3 reads CASSLSGTVYEQYF. CDR3 nucleotide sequence: TGTGCCAGCAGCTTAAGCGGGACTGTCTACGAGCAGTACTTC.

This clonotype was detected many times. This rearrangement joins TRBV20-1 to TRBJ1-6; unclear D gene. Trimming took 3 bases from V and 11 from J, leaving 8 bases between them. The CDR3 runs to 11 residues. Germline V lookup: CDR1 DFQATT, CDR2 SNEGSKA (reference sequence). CDR3 DNA: TGCAGTGCTAGTAGCGAAGCACCCCTCCACTTT. Its protein is CSASSEAPLHF.